These 14 T cell receptor beta chains were all obtained from the same sample, sequenced in a study of identical twins. Using its own MiXCR run on the 5' RACE reads, TCRdb lists one record per CDR3 protein. The sample carries 400,000 to 500,000 distinct CDR3 sequences, less than 20% recorded once. The sample comprised naive T cells sorted from blood. The receptors come from a man aged 50 to 60 in good health.

This clonotype was found many times. This rearrangement joins TRBV2 to TRBJ2-7, with 8 bases aligning to TRBD1. This CDR3 contains 15 residues. The germline gives CDR1 SNHLY, CDR2 FYNNEI. V shed 3 bases and J 3 bases; nucleotides not matched to a gene: 7. DNA of the CDR3: TGTGCCAGCAGTGACTTGGGACAGGCGATCTACGAGCAGTACTTC. This sequence encodes CASSDLGQAIYEQYF.

J is TRBJ2-7 and V is TRBV11-2; D gene unclear. Germline CDR1 and CDR2: SGHAT and FQNNGV. The CDR3 is 11 amino acids. V shed 5 bases and J shed 5 bases, with 7 bases lying between them. The CDR3 loop reads CASSDFDEQYF. The CDR3 region has the DNA TGTGCCAGCAGCGACTTTGACGAGCAGTACTTC.

V is TRBV6-1 and J is TRBJ1-1, with D maybe TRBD1 (6 bases). The CDR3 extends over 14 amino acids. Germline values: CDR1 MNHNS, CDR2 SASEGT. Trimming pared 6 bases from V and 1 base from J, leaving 12 bases between. CDR3 in amino acids: CASRRDNQNTEAFF. CDR3 DNA sequence: TGTGCCAGCAGAAGGGACAACCAGAACACTGAAGCTTTCTTT.

This clonotype occurred a few times. The rearrangement uses TRBV15 and TRBJ2-1; 8 bases are a match to TRBD2. J lost 2 bases, V lost 8 bases, and 11 bases had no gene match. CDR1 and CDR2 (germline): LNHNV, YYDKDF (reference sequence). The CDR3 covers 16 residues. CDR3 protein: CATAIKAGVTYNEQFF. The DNA for the CDR3 is TGTGCCACCGCAATCAAAGCGGGAGTAACCTACAATGAGCAGTTCTTC.

This clonotype was detected a few times. The chain joins TRBV12-3 or TRBV12-4 to TRBJ2-1; D possibly corresponds to TRBD2 (6 bases). The CDR3 covers 14 residues. V gave up 7 bases and J gave up 6 bases, with 16 bases separating them. As DNA, the CDR3 is TGTGCCAGCAAGTCCGGGACTTTAACCAATGAGCAGTTCTTC. This encodes CASKSGTLTNEQFF.

V usage is TRBV20-1 and J usage is TRBJ2-7, with 10 positions matching TRBD2. Germline lookup yields CDR1 DFQATT and CDR2 SNEGSKA (reference sequence). Losses at the gene ends were 6 bases for V and 2 bases for J; bases not matched to a gene: 19. CDR3 size: 18 residues. Here the CDR3 DNA reads TGCAGTGCCCACCGGCTAGCGGGAGAAGGTTTGAACACCTACGAGCAGTACTTC. It encodes CSAHRLAGEGLNTYEQYF.

This clonotype has only a few counts. The chain combines TRBV3-1 with TRBJ2-1; 9 bases agree with TRBD2. CDR3 length equals 15 residues. V was pared by 3 bases and J by 8 bases, with 8 bases of the junction left unmatched. CDR1 and CDR2 from the germline V gene are LGHDT and YNNKEL (reference sequence). CDR3 sequence (DNA): TGTGCCAGCAGCCATTTGCGGGAGGGCACCTATGAGCAGTTCTTC. It translates to CASSHLREGTYEQFF.

The chain uses TRBV20-1 and TRBJ1-2; tentatively, D is TRBD1 (6 bases). This CDR3 spans 13 amino acids. V was cut by 4 bases and J by 3 bases, with 12 bases left in between. Looked up from germline, CDR1 is DFQATT and CDR2 is SNEGSKA (reference sequence). As DNA, the CDR3 is TGCAGTGCTATTACGTCAGGGGACTATGGCTACACCTTC. The encoded protein is CSAITSGDYGYTF.

This clonotype has at least ten counts. V and J are TRBV27 and TRBJ2-1, with unresolved D. V was cut by 0 bases and J by 10 bases, with 13 bases left in between. The CDR3 length is 14 residues. CDR1 is MNHEY and CDR2 is SMNVEV in the germline V gene (reference sequence). CDR3 DNA: TGTGCCAGCAGTTTATCGAACCGTGGGGTGGAGCAGTTCTTC. Protein sequence: CASSLSNRGVEQFF.

This clonotype was counted between two and nine times. The V call is TRBV7-2, the J call TRBJ2-7; D might be TRBD2 (6 bases). V was trimmed by 3 bases and J by 7 bases, leaving 10 bases between them. In germline, CDR1 is SGHTA, CDR2 FQGNSA. There are 12 residues in the CDR3. Here the CDR3 reads CASSFPGGEQYF. CDR3 coding DNA: TGTGCCAGCAGCTTTCCAGGAGGGGAGCAGTACTTC.

The chain employs TRBV20-1 and TRBJ2-1; a weak D match, TRBD2 (6 bases). Germline CDR1 and CDR2: DFQATT and SNEGSKA (reference sequence). The CDR3 runs 16 residues. Trimming removed 0 bases from V and 0 bases from J, with 12 bases in between. This CDR3 reads CSARELGSGSYNEQFF. The CDR3 DNA reads as TGCAGTGCTAGAGAGTTAGGTAGCGGCTCCTACAATGAGCAGTTCTTC.

This chain connects TRBV27 to TRBJ2-1; 10 bases are shared with TRBD2. CDR3 length equals 18 residues. Germline assignment: CDR1 MNHEY and CDR2 SMNVEV (reference sequence). Unmatched junction bases numbered 17, after V lost 7 bases and J lost 5 bases. The CDR3 DNA reads TGTGCCAGCACCCGCTGGGGACCCGGGACTAGCGTGAACAATGAGCAGTTCTTC. This translates into CASTRWGPGTSVNNEQFF.

The chain joins TRBV27 to TRBJ1-5; D is unclear. Germline assignment: CDR1 MNHEY and CDR2 SMNVEV (reference sequence). V was pared by 2 bases and J by 2 bases, with 10 bases between. The CDR3 covers 15 residues. The CDR3 protein is CASSLAGWGNQPQHF. The CDR3, as DNA: TGTGCCAGCAGTTTAGCGGGTTGGGGCAATCAGCCCCAGCATTTT.

This clonotype came up a few times. The genes are TRBV20-1 and TRBJ1-1; TRBD1 aligns across 7 bases. The CDR3 sequence is 14 residues long. Trimming at V came to 4 bases and at J to 4 bases, leaving 9 bases not matched to a gene. CDR1 is DFQATT and CDR2 is SNEGSKA in the germline V gene (reference sequence). In DNA form, the CDR3 reads TGCAGTGCTAAGAAAGGGGGCGGGGGCACTGAAGCTTTCTTT. Translated, it gives CSAKKGGGGTEAFF.